Reported below is one TCR beta chain. The antigen is unknown. One end of the junction varies from germline; a read error may be responsible. The sample originates from a study of response to subunit inactivated influenza vaccine. Whole-study results and caveats: Authors suggested each seasonal influenza vaccination recruits few new T cells.

TCRdb called the RT-PCR reads again in MiXCR, with one record for every CDR3 protein. This table holds 200,000 to 250,000 distinct CDR3 sequences, 9.5% to 15% found once. The CDR3 is 18 residues long. Germline assignment: CDR1 SNHLY and CDR2 FYNNEI. V usage is TRBV2 and J usage is TRBJ2-3; possible D gene TRBD2, 5 bases. The TCR originated in a man in his fifties who received an inactivated influenza vaccine. The sample in question was non-naive T cells sorted from PBMCs, obtained 14 to 15 days before vaccination. CDR3 sequence reads: CACSLKEGSGYRGDTQYF. The CDR3, as DNA: TGTGCCTGCAGTCTCAAGGAAGGATCTGGGTACCGGGGAGATACGCAGTATTTT.